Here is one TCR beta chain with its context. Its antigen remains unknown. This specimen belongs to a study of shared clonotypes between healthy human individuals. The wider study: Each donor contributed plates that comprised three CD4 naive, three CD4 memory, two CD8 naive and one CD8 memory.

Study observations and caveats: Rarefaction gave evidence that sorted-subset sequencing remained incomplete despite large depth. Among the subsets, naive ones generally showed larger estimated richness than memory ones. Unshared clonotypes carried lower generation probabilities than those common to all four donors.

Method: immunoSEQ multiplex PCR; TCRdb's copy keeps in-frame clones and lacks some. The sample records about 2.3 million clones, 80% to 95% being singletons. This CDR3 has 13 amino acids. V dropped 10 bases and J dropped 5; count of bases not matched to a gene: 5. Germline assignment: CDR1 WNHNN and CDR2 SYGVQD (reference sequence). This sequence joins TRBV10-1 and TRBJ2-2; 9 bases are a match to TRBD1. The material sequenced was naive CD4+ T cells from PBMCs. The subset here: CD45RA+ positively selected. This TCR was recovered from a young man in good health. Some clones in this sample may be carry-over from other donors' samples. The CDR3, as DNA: TGCGCCATTCGACAGGGGGAGACCGGGGAGCTGTTTTTT. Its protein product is CAIRQGETGELFF.